This TCR beta chain appears in the sequencing data of a study of shared clonotypes between healthy human individuals. Generated by immunoSEQ multiplex PCR, the TCRdb table keeps only in-frame clones and is missing some. This table has some 1 million clones, about 70% appearing once. This clone came up a few times. Adults of Caucasian background living in Nashville, Tennessee made up all donors. V was pared by 4 bases and J by 4 bases, with 12 bases between. Germline V gives CDR1 MNHNY, CDR2 SVGAGI (reference sequence). This CDR3 spans 14 amino acids. The clonotype comes from a man aged 18 to 29 in good health. Sequences were obtained from memory CD4+ T cells sorted from blood. Regarding subset: CD45RA-negative fraction. The chain employs TRBV6-6 and TRBJ2-3; D gene uncertain. CDR3 amino acids: CASSFGAGADTQYF. The DNA for the CDR3 is TGTGCCAGCAGTTTCGGAGCTGGTGCAGATACGCAGTATTTT.